The 31 T cell receptor beta chains in this list originate from one sample, sequenced in a study of T-cell memory formation after mild COVID-19. TCRdb independently ran MiXCR on the 5' RACE reads; one entry per CDR3 protein. The table includes fewer than 150,000 distinct CDR3 sequences, about a fifth detected once. Input material: PBMCs or a T cell subset sorted from them (not recorded which). These receptors were obtained from a man aged 18-30 years who had mild COVID-19 (a few samples of this study predate the infection). Cell type and time point are not known.

J is TRBJ1-2 and V is TRBV6-5; TRBD1 matches at 9 bases. CDR3 length equals 16 residues. Germline V gene sequence: CDR1 MNHEY, CDR2 SVGAGI. Trimming took 6 bases from V and 2 from J; bases not matched to a gene: 10. The chain's CDR3 is CASSQGPGTGNYGYTF. The CDR3 DNA sequence: TGTGCCAGCAGCCAAGGTCCCGGGACAGGGAACTATGGCTACACCTTC.

J is TRBJ1-2 and V is TRBV4-3; 7 bases are a match to TRBD1. The CDR3 is 14 amino acids. Germline V gives CDR1 LGHNA, CDR2 YSLEER. With 4 bases clipped from V and 4 bases from J, the junction kept 6 bases outside the gene matches. The CDR3 region is CASSLLGDSYGYTF. CDR3 DNA: TGCGCCAGCAGCCTCTTGGGGGACAGCTATGGCTACACCTTC.

This clonotype appeared a few times. This chain joins TRBV10-3 and TRBJ1-4; D remains unclear. Per the germline V gene, CDR1 is ENHRY and CDR2 is SYGVKD. The CDR3 spans 14 residues. V shed 2 bases and J shed 8 bases, with 12 bases lying between them. CDR3 in DNA: TGTGCCATCAGTGAGGCTTCGCGGGTCGAAAAACTGTTTTTT. It translates to CAISEASRVEKLFF.

In its sample, this clonotype was seen a few times. The chain employs TRBV20-1 and TRBJ2-1; a weak D match, TRBD1 (5 bases). This CDR3 contains 14 residues. V lost 5 bases to trimming and J lost 4 bases, with 15 bases between them. CDR1 DFQATT and CDR2 SNEGSKA come from the germline V gene (reference sequence). The CDR3 region is CSALDSRFYNEQFF. The CDR3 coding sequence is TGCAGTGCTCTCGACAGCCGTTTTTACAATGAGCAGTTCTTC.

The CDR3 nucleotides read TGCGCCAGCAGCTTGAGGTCGGGACAAGATGGCTACACCTTC. It is translated as CASSLRSGQDGYTF. The chain uses TRBV5-1 and TRBJ1-2, with a weak D call TRBD1 (6 bases). Deletions cut 1 base from V and 6 bases from J, with 13 bases between. Germline V lookup: CDR1 SGHRS, CDR2 YFSETQ. The CDR3 has 14 residues. The entire variable domain, with the rest obtained from reference TRBV5-1 and TRBJ1-2, is as follows: KAGVTQTPRYLIKTRGQQVTLSCSPISGHRSVSWYQQTPGQGLQFLFEYFSETQRNKGNFPGRFSGRQFSNSRSEMNVSTLELGDSALYLCASSLRSGQDGYTFGSGTRLTVV.

This clonotype was observed many times. CDR3 bases: TGTGCCAGCAGCTTAGCCACCTCCTACGAGCAGTACTTC. Its protein product is CASSLATSYEQYF. The V call is TRBV7-6, the J call TRBJ2-7; D remains unclear. The CDR3 is made up of 13 amino acids. V lost 0 bases and J 0 bases, leaving 3 bases between the germline ends. Germline values: CDR1 SGHVS, CDR2 FNYEAQ. Full variable domain (remainder filled in from reference TRBV7-6 and TRBJ2-7): GAGVSQSPRYKVTKRGQDVALRCDPISGHVSLYWYRQALGQGPEFLTYFNYEAQQDKSGLPNDRFSAERPEGSISTLTIQRTEQRDSAMYRCASSLATSYEQYFGPGTRLTVT.

This sequence joins TRBV5-4 and TRBJ2-4, with D perhaps TRBD2 (5 bases). CDR1 and CDR2 (germline): SGHNT, YYREEE (reference sequence). The CDR3 is made up of 15 amino acids. The V end was cut by 2 bases, the J end by 6 bases, with 15 bases between. The CDR3 loop is CASSLLGSRINIQYF. The CDR3 region has the DNA TGTGCCAGCAGCTTACTAGGGTCTCGGATAAACATTCAGTACTTC.

V gene TRBV5-5 combines with J gene TRBJ2-2; D gene uncertain. The CDR3 is 13 amino acids. The ends were cut back, 0 bases at V and 9 bases at J, with 9 bases in the middle. Germline V gene data show CDR1 as SGHKS and CDR2 as YYEKEE (reference sequence). In DNA, the CDR3 is TGTGCCAGCAGCTTGGCGATAGGGAGGGAGCTGTTTTTT. Residues: CASSLAIGRELFF.

The CDR3 DNA is TGTGCCAGCACCGGGACTAGCGGGGAGAACACCGGGGAGCTGTTTTTT. This translates into CASTGTSGENTGELFF. The chain uses TRBV2 and TRBJ2-2, with TRBD2 identical over 13 bases. CDR1 and CDR2 (germline): SNHLY, FYNNEI. Trimming at V came to 7 bases and at J to 1 base, leaving 3 bases not matched to a gene. This CDR3 region has 16 residues.

This clonotype was observed many times. The V call is TRBV4-3, the J call TRBJ2-7, with TRBD1 identical over 9 bases. This CDR3 region has 16 residues. CDR1 and CDR2 (germline): LGHNA, YSLEER. V shed 1 base, J shed 3 bases, and the junction held 7 bases outside the gene matches. In DNA, the CDR3 is TGCGCCAGCAGCCAAGCCTTACAGGGGGCGATCTACGAGCAGTACTTC. This sequence encodes CASSQALQGAIYEQYF.

The rearrangement uses TRBV6-5 and TRBJ1-4; TRBD1 might be the D (5 bases). Trimming removed 0 bases from V and 8 bases from J, with 13 bases in between. The CDR3 covers 15 residues. Germline CDR1 MNHEY, CDR2 SVGAGI. CDR3 loop: CASSYSWGKGEKLFF. DNA for the CDR3: TGTGCCAGCAGTTACTCGTGGGGGAAAGGGGAAAAACTGTTTTTT.

V and J are TRBV29-1 and TRBJ1-2; D uncertain. The CDR3 sequence is 13 residues long. Trimming pared 6 bases from V and 2 bases from J, leaving 13 bases between. CDR1 is SQVTM and CDR2 is ANQGSEA in the germline V gene. CDR3 DNA: TGCAGCGTCCGGTGGGCCGCGAACTATGGCTACACCTTC. Translation gives CSVRWAANYGYTF.

V is TRBV18 and J is TRBJ1-1; possibly TRBD1 for D (6 bases). Looked up from germline, CDR1 is KGHSH and CDR2 is LQKENI. CDR3 length: 14 amino acids. V lost 7 bases and J lost 7, with 19 bases in between. This chain's CDR3 is CASCSEGGTFEAFF. The CDR3 bases are TGTGCCAGCTGTTCAGAAGGGGGGACCTTTGAAGCTTTCTTT.

CDR3 loop: CASRLTSGGADTQYF. Written as DNA, the CDR3 is TGTGCCAGCAGGTTAACTAGCGGGGGGGCCGATACGCAGTATTTT. The rearrangement uses TRBV7-2 and TRBJ2-3; 13 nucleotides align to TRBD2. This CDR3 is built from 15 residues. From germline, CDR1 is SGHTA and CDR2 FQGNSA. After removal of 6 bases from V and 6 bases from J, the junction contained 6 bases not matched to a gene.

DNA of the CDR3: TGTGCCAGCAGGTGGGGGCGGGGCTCGGATACGCAGTATTTT. Translation gives CASRWGRGSDTQYF. The V and J genes are TRBV12-3 or TRBV12-4 and TRBJ2-3; TRBD1 or TRBD2 may be the D gene (6 bases each). CDR3 length: 14 amino acids. V lost 6 bases, J lost 6 bases, and 16 bases lay in between.

This chain connects TRBV7-8 to TRBJ2-1; no clear D gene. Trimming stripped 2 bases from V and 4 bases from J, with 6 bases between. Looked up from germline, CDR1 is SGHVS and CDR2 is FQNEAQ. This CDR3 is 13 amino acids long. The CDR3 DNA reads TGTGCCAGCAGCTTACCAGCGTACAATGAGCAGTTCTTC. This sequence encodes CASSLPAYNEQFF.

The chain carries TRBV11-1 and TRBJ2-3; D may be TRBD1 (6 bases). Trimming removed 5 bases at V and 4 bases at J, with 19 bases between. The CDR3 consists of 16 residues. Looked up from germline, CDR1 is SGHAT and CDR2 is FQDESV (reference sequence). CDR3 sequence reads: CASSPTNRDEADTQYF. CDR3 bases: TGTGCCAGCAGCCCGACGAACAGGGACGAAGCAGATACGCAGTATTTT.

The J gene is TRBJ2-1, the V gene TRBV7-9, with D possibly TRBD2 on 6 matching bases. The CDR3 runs 13 residues. The germline V and J ends were trimmed by 1 base and 9 bases, with 10 bases remaining between them. The germline V gene encodes CDR1 SEHNR and CDR2 FQNEAQ (reference sequence). The CDR3 coding sequence is TGTGCCAGCAGCTTAGGGGGGGTAGCTGAGCAGTTCTTC. Amino acid sequence: CASSLGGVAEQFF.

This clonotype was seen a few times. The V gene is TRBV25-1, the J gene TRBJ1-5, with unresolved D. The CDR3 runs 16 residues. CDR1 is MGHDK and CDR2 is SYGVNS in the germline V gene. Trimming shortened V by 5 bases and J by 4 bases, and 18 bases separated the two germline ends. This CDR3 is CASSRRPGPENQPQHF. The CDR3 DNA reads as TGTGCCAGCAGTCGACGTCCAGGTCCCGAGAATCAGCCCCAGCATTTT.

In its sample, this clonotype was seen a few times. This chain uses TRBV11-1 with TRBJ2-1, with 8 bases identical to TRBD2. V shed 5 bases, J shed 10 bases, and the junction held 10 bases outside the gene matches. Germline V CDR1 and CDR2: SGHAT, FQDESV (reference sequence). The CDR3 runs to 14 residues. The CDR3 region is CASSPGYSGGEQFF. The DNA for the CDR3 is TGTGCCAGCAGCCCCGGGTATTCGGGAGGGGAGCAGTTCTTC.

The chain employs TRBV27 and TRBJ2-1; TRBD2 is a possible D gene (6 bases). Looked up from germline, CDR1 is MNHEY and CDR2 is SMNVEV (reference sequence). V lost 0 bases to trimming and J lost 7 bases, with 13 bases between them. The CDR3 has 15 residues. The CDR3 bases are TGTGCCAGCAGTTTATCGACGGGGGACGAGAATGAGCAGTTCTTC. Residues: CASSLSTGDENEQFF.

This clonotype showed up just a few times. The V call is TRBV28, the J call TRBJ2-1; D is unclear. Per the germline V gene, CDR1 is MDHEN and CDR2 is SYDVKM. CDR3 length: 13 residues. Trimming pared 5 bases from V and 4 bases from J, leaving 9 bases between. CDR3 sequence: CASSLAVYNEQFF. CDR3 DNA: TGTGCCAGCAGTCTGGCGGTTTACAATGAGCAGTTCTTC.

The chain's CDR3 is CASSQATAGGPGNEQFF. CDR3 in DNA: TGCGCCAGCAGCCAAGCGACGGCGGGGGGGCCGGGAAATGAGCAGTTCTTC. The chain is built from TRBV4-1 and TRBJ2-1, with 9 bases that match TRBD2. From germline, CDR1 is MGHRA and CDR2 YSYEKL. The CDR3 runs to 17 residues. Germline trimming cut 1 base from V and 7 bases from J; bases unmatched to any gene: 11.

The chain carries TRBV12-3 or TRBV12-4 and TRBJ2-7, with D uncertain. CDR3 length: 14 amino acids. Trimming pared 5 bases from V and 3 bases from J, leaving 14 bases between. CDR3 coding DNA: TGTGCCAGCAGTCCCGCCGGGCCGCTCTACGAGCAGTACTTC. Its protein product is CASSPAGPLYEQYF.

This clonotype has a handful of counts. The chain is built from TRBV5-1 and TRBJ2-1; 9 nucleotides match TRBD1. The V segment lost 7 bases and the J segment 5 bases; nucleotides outside the gene matches: 10. Germline V gene lookup returns CDR1 SGHRS and CDR2 YFSETQ. CDR3 length equals 15 residues. CDR3 coding DNA: TGCGCCAGCGGAGACACAGGGGGCCCACACAATGAGCAGTTCTTC. This gives the protein CASGDTGGPHNEQFF.

The chain recombines TRBV5-6 with TRBJ2-3; D is perhaps TRBD1 (6 bases). The germline gives CDR1 SGHDT, CDR2 YYEEEE. The CDR3 covers 16 residues. Trimming left V 2 bases short and J 0 bases short, with 13 bases between. The CDR3 protein is CASSFRLTGSTDTQYF. As DNA, the CDR3 is TGTGCCAGCAGCTTCCGCCTTACAGGGAGCACAGATACGCAGTATTTT.

In its sample, this clonotype was seen once. The chain combines TRBV9 with TRBJ1-2, with D tentatively TRBD1 (6 bases). The CDR3 covers 13 residues. Trimming cost V 6 bases and J 4 bases, with 13 bases left between them. Germline V gene sequence: CDR1 SGDLS, CDR2 YYNGEE. CDR3 in DNA: TGTGCCAGCAACGCGGGGGCGAGCTATGGCTACACCTTC. Its translation: CASNAGASYGYTF.

This clonotype has only a few counts. The chain has TRBV29-1 and TRBJ2-1, with D perhaps TRBD1 or TRBD2 (5 bases each). Trimming took off 6 bases at V and 8 bases at J, with 23 bases between the two ends. CDR3 length equals 15 residues. Germline V gene sequence: CDR1 SQVTM, CDR2 ANQGSEA. The CDR3 here is CSVDPRDPRNDEQFF. CDR3 in DNA: TGCAGCGTAGATCCCCGGGACCCCCGCAACGATGAGCAGTTCTTC.

V usage is TRBV20-1 and J usage is TRBJ2-7, with TRBD1 matching over 8 bases. CDR1 is DFQATT, CDR2 SNEGSKA, per germline (reference sequence). The CDR3 sequence is 12 residues long. Trimming cost V 4 bases and J 3 bases; bases outside gene matches: 2. CDR3 DNA sequence: TGCAGTGCTACCGACAGGGGCTACGAGCAGTACTTC. Its protein product is CSATDRGYEQYF.

This clonotype showed up many times. The rearrangement links TRBV6-5 to TRBJ2-5; possible D gene TRBD1, 5 bases. V gave up 8 bases and J gave up 5 bases, with 12 bases separating them. This CDR3 region has 12 residues. Germline values: CDR1 MNHEY, CDR2 SVGAGI. The CDR3: CASSLGAETQYF. The CDR3 bases are TGTGCCAGCTCGCTAGGGGCGGAGACCCAGTACTTC.

This clonotype was detected only a few times. The chain joins TRBV7-9 to TRBJ2-4; TRBD2 matches at 9 bases. CDR3 length equals 15 residues. Germline lookup yields CDR1 SEHNR and CDR2 FQNEAQ (reference sequence). V lost 4 bases and J lost 5; bases outside the gene matches: 6. CDR3 DNA sequence: TGTGCCAGCAGCTCGGGATTAGCGGGGGAAAACATTCAGTACTTC. It is translated as CASSSGLAGENIQYF.